The 8 T cell receptor beta chains below all came from one sample that was sequenced in a study of beta chain features in type 1 diabetes. Investigators reverse transcribed all isolated RNA, so they sequenced expressed TCRB transcripts. Assay used: immunoSEQ multiplex PCR; TCRdb lists only in-frame clones, some missing. The sample lists about 160,000 clones, 6.5% to 8.5% occurring once. Overall study results and limits: TCRB CDR3s from Type 1 diabetes patients were moderately but significantly shorter in all four CD4+ subsets.

No antigen has been assigned to these receptors. Sequenced sample: central memory CD4+ T cells from blood. The receptors were sampled from a woman younger than 30 with type 1 diabetes.

This clone occurred many times. The V call is TRBV7-2, the J call TRBJ2-1; D perhaps matches TRBD2 (5 bases). In germline, CDR1 is SGHTA, CDR2 FQGNSA. This CDR3 comprises 14 residues. Deletions cut 5 bases from V and 10 bases from J, with 18 bases between. This chain's CDR3 is CASSASLGGWEQFF. The CDR3 DNA reads as TGTGCCAGCAGCGCTTCACTAGGAGGTTGGGAGCAGTTCTTC.

This clone occurred a few times. The chain's CDR3 is CASSYRVQSPGELFF. CDR3 nucleotides: TGTGCCAGCAGTTACCGGGTCCAGTCACCCGGGGAGCTGTTTTTT. The J gene is TRBJ2-2, the V gene TRBV7-2; no clear D. V dropped 6 bases and J dropped 6 bases, with 17 bases sitting between them. The CDR3 totals 15 residues. From germline, CDR1 is SGHTA and CDR2 FQGNSA.

The V call is TRBV11-3, the J call TRBJ2-1; possible D gene TRBD2, 5 bases. Between the trimmed V and J ends, which lost 0 bases and 4 bases, there was a span of 10 bases. The CDR3 consists of 15 residues. Germline CDR1 and CDR2: SGHNT and YENEEA. CDR3 region: CASSLDRGVYNEQFF. CDR3 DNA sequence: TGTGCCAGCAGCTTAGATCGGGGTGTGTACAATGAGCAGTTCTTC.

The table lists this clone with a few counts. The chain combines TRBV7-2 with TRBJ2-1; tentatively, D is TRBD2 (5 bases). Trimming cost V 7 bases and J 4 bases, with 17 bases left between them. CDR1 and CDR2 (germline): SGHTA, FQGNSA. The CDR3 totals 15 residues. The CDR3 nucleotides are TGTGCCAGCACCCAGGACTCGGCGCCTTACAATGAGCAGTTCTTC. Translation: CASTQDSAPYNEQFF.

The rearrangement uses TRBV28 and TRBJ1-4; D unresolved. Looked up from germline, CDR1 is MDHEN and CDR2 is SYDVKM. V was pared by 6 bases and J by 8 bases, with 10 bases between. The CDR3 contains 12 residues. CDR3 DNA sequence: TGTGCCAGCAGCCCTCCTCGGGAAAAACTGTTTTTT. Residues: CASSPPREKLFF.

This clone occurred a few times. The V call is TRBV25-1, the J call TRBJ1-5, with 8 bases lining up with TRBD1. The germline V gene encodes CDR1 MGHDK and CDR2 SYGVNS. The length of the CDR3 is 13 residues. Trimming cost V 8 bases and J 3 bases; bases outside gene matches: 3. As DNA, the CDR3 is TGTGCCAGCTCGGGACAGGCCAATCAGCCCCAGCATTTT. Translating gives CASSGQANQPQHF.

This CDR3 reads CASSLPSGSDNEQFF. CDR3 nucleotide sequence: TGCGCCAGCAGCTTACCTAGCGGGAGCGACAATGAGCAGTTCTTC. This chain joins TRBV5-1 and TRBJ2-1; 10 bases align to TRBD2. The CDR3 sequence is 15 residues long. Germline V lookup: CDR1 SGHRS, CDR2 YFSETQ. J was trimmed by 5 bases and V by 2 bases; bases with no gene match: 4.

This clone appeared a single time. J is TRBJ2-5 and V is TRBV18; TRBD1 matches at 9 bases. With 4 bases clipped from V and 3 bases from J, the junction kept 3 bases outside the gene matches. Germline values: CDR1 KGHSH, CDR2 LQKENI. The CDR3 has 14 amino acids. The CDR3 spells CASSQQGAEETQYF. CDR3 DNA sequence: TGTGCCAGCTCACAACAGGGGGCTGAAGAGACCCAGTACTTC.